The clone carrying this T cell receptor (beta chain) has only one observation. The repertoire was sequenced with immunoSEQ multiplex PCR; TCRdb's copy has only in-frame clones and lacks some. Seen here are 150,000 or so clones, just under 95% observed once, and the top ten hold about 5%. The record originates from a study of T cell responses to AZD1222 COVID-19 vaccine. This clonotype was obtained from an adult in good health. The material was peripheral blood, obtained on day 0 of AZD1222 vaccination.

CDR3 nucleotide sequence: TGTGCCAGCAGCGCCTACGTTCTGTACGAGCAGTACTTC. Encoded protein: CASSAYVLYEQYF. V gene TRBV7-2 combines with J gene TRBJ2-7; D is undetermined. Germline CDR1 is SGHTA and CDR2 is FQGNSA. The length of the CDR3 is 13 residues. V was pared by 5 bases and J by 4 bases, with 12 bases between.